The 26 T cell receptor beta chains below were found in one sample sequenced in a study of sequential checkpoint blockade in melanoma. Documented treatment: randomized to nivolumab then ipilimumab (arm A) or the reverse (arm B). Only in-frame clones appear in the TCRdb table, and some are missing; sequencing was by immunoSEQ multiplex PCR. The sample lists 10,000 or so clones; roughly 23% were seen once. The sample here was tumor tissue (inferred from file names), taken from a patient given nivolumab and ipilimumab in sequence. The receptors were gathered from a human donor with melanoma.

This clone has a handful of counts. V gene TRBV4-1 combines with J gene TRBJ2-3; unclear D gene. The CDR3 extends over 14 amino acids. The germline gives CDR1 MGHRA, CDR2 YSYEKL. V lost 3 bases and J 4 bases, leaving 11 bases between the germline ends. The CDR3 spells CASSHVLGSDTQYF. The CDR3, as DNA: TGCGCCAGCAGCCATGTTCTTGGGTCAGATACGCAGTATTTT.

This clone has a count of ten or more. The chain has TRBV11-3 and TRBJ2-5, with unresolved D. The CDR3 has 15 amino acids. Germline lookup yields CDR1 SGHNT and CDR2 YENEEA. The V gene lost 3 bases and the J gene lost 6 bases, with 17 bases spanning the gap. DNA for the CDR3: TGTGCCAGCAGCTTGGTTCAAGACCCCCTGAAGACCCAGTACTTC. This sequence encodes CASSLVQDPLKTQYF.

This clone was recorded at least ten times. CDR3 region: CASRPDRFNTEAFF. The CDR3 nucleotides are TGTGCCAGCAGACCCGACAGGTTCAACACTGAAGCTTTCTTT. The V and J genes are TRBV11-3 and TRBJ1-1, with D maybe TRBD1 (6 bases). Trimming stripped 6 bases from V and 2 bases from J, with 13 bases between. CDR1 and CDR2 (germline): SGHNT, YENEEA. The CDR3 extends over 14 amino acids.

In this sample, this clone is medium-sized. This rearrangement joins TRBV15 to TRBJ1-5; D possibly corresponds to TRBD1 (6 bases). Germline lookup yields CDR1 LNHNV and CDR2 YYDKDF (reference sequence). The CDR3 totals 18 residues. The germline V and J ends were trimmed by 0 bases and 0 bases, with 15 bases remaining between them. The CDR3, as DNA: TGTGCCACCAGCAGAGATCGTCAGGGACACTATAGCAATCAGCCCCAGCATTTT. This codes for CATSRDRQGHYSNQPQHF.

This clone was counted many times. This chain connects TRBV11-3 to TRBJ2-1, with 13 bases identical to TRBD2. The germline V gene has CDR1 SGHNT and CDR2 YENEEA. Unmatched junction bases numbered 20, after V lost 5 bases and J lost 7 bases. CDR3 length equals 20 residues. The CDR3 DNA sequence: TGTGCCAGCAGCCCACCAACCGGGACTAGCGGGGTCCAGGGGGCGAATGAGCAGTTCTTC. Translation gives CASSPPTGTSGVQGANEQFF.

A few counts support this clone. This CDR3 is CASSLLGPGANVLTF. The CDR3 coding sequence is TGTGCCAGCAGCCTACTAGGCCCTGGGGCCAACGTCCTGACTTTC. The chain is built from TRBV9 and TRBJ2-6; tentative D call: TRBD2 (5 bases). Germline CDR1 is SGDLS and CDR2 is YYNGEE. V lost 4 bases and J lost 2, with 10 bases in between. The CDR3 totals 15 residues.

This clone was observed a handful of times. The rearrangement links TRBV11-3 to TRBJ2-2; no reliable D call. The length of the CDR3 is 15 residues. The germline V and J ends were trimmed by 3 bases and 4 bases, with 12 bases remaining between them. The germline gives CDR1 SGHNT, CDR2 YENEEA. CDR3 DNA sequence: TGTGCCAGCAGCTTCCCTTCGACGGTCACCGGGGAGCTGTTTTTT. As protein: CASSFPSTVTGELFF.

This clone was found many times. In DNA form, the CDR3 reads TGTGCCAGCAGCTCTACCCAGGACAGTTACGGCACAGATACGCAGTATTTT. Translating gives CASSSTQDSYGTDTQYF. The chain uses TRBV11-3 and TRBJ2-3; maybe TRBD1 (6 bases). Trimming stripped 4 bases from V and 1 base from J, with 18 bases between. Germline V lookup: CDR1 SGHNT, CDR2 YENEEA. The CDR3 consists of 17 residues.

This clone was found a few times. The chain links TRBV7-6 to TRBJ2-3, with D possibly being TRBD2 (6 bases). Germline values: CDR1 SGHVS, CDR2 FNYEAQ. V dropped 3 bases and J dropped 2 bases, with 15 bases sitting between them. CDR3 length equals 16 residues. The CDR3 protein is CASSFPGVKPTDTQYF. The CDR3 DNA sequence: TGTGCCAGCAGCTTCCCGGGGGTCAAGCCCACAGATACGCAGTATTTT.

The chain joins TRBV6-8 to TRBJ1-1, with 9 bases lining up with TRBD1. V was clipped by 6 bases and J by 4 bases; unmatched bases: 3. The CDR3 is made up of 13 amino acids. Per the germline V gene, CDR1 is MNHGY and CDR2 is SAAAGT. The CDR3 DNA reads as TGTGCCAGCAGGGGGACAGGGACCACTGAAGCTTTCTTT. This codes for CASRGTGTTEAFF.

The gene calls are TRBV11-3 and TRBJ2-2, with TRBD2 as a possible D gene (6 bases). CDR1 and CDR2 from the germline V gene are SGHNT and YENEEA. Trimming took off 1 base at V and 2 bases at J, with 14 bases between the two ends. The CDR3 sequence is 17 residues long. The CDR3 DNA is TGTGCCAGCAGCTTAGGGGGCGGGGCTTTTAACACCGGGGAGCTGTTTTTT. Translated, it gives CASSLGGGAFNTGELFF. Full variable domain (missing parts from reference TRBV11-3 and TRBJ2-2): EAGVVQSPRYKIIEKKQPVAFWCNPISGHNTLYWYLQNLGQGPELLIRYENEEAVDDSQLPKDRFSAERLKGVDSTLKIQPAELGDSAVYLCASSLGGGAFNTGELFFGEGSRLTVL.

This clone was detected a few times. The rearrangement uses TRBV11-3 and TRBJ2-7; a possible D gene is TRBD2 (6 bases). The CDR3 length is 15 residues. With 8 bases removed from V and 0 bases from J, the gap between germline ends came to 17 bases. Per germline, CDR1 SGHNT and CDR2 YENEEA. DNA for the CDR3: TGTGCCAGCCTCGCGGGGCCCACGAGCTCCTACGAGCAGTACTTC. Amino acids: CASLAGPTSSYEQYF.

This clone ranks as medium-sized (0.01 to 0.1%). Its ends do not fully match the called genes, so a read error is possible. The gene calls are TRBV11-3 and TRBJ1-4; no reliable D call. CDR1 SGHNT and CDR2 YENEEA come from the germline V gene. The CDR3 extends over 14 amino acids. The CDR3 loop reads CASSSRVWDEKLFF. The CDR3, as DNA: TGTGCTAGCAGCTCGAGGGTCTGGGATGAAAAACTGTTTTTT. Based on the CDR3 plus reference TRBV11-3 and TRBJ1-4, the full variable domain is EAGVVQSPRYKIIEKKQPVAFWCNPISGHNTLYWYLQNLGQGPELLIRYENEEAVDDSQLPKDRFSAERLKGVDSTLKIQPAELGDSAVYLCASSSRVWDEKLFFGSGTQLSVL.

This clone was seen more than once but under ten times. This chain uses TRBV11-3 with TRBJ2-2; 7 nucleotides match TRBD2. The germline V gene encodes CDR1 SGHNT and CDR2 YENEEA. This CDR3 has 15 amino acids. The V segment lost 3 bases and the J segment 7 bases; nucleotides outside the gene matches: 8. The DNA of the CDR3 is TGTGCCAGCAGCTTTGGCGGGGGTTTGGGCGGGGAGCTGTTTTTT. This encodes CASSFGGGLGGELFF.

A single count supports this clone. The chain joins TRBV19 to TRBJ2-7, with D perhaps TRBD1 (6 bases). Germline V gene lookup returns CDR1 LNHDA and CDR2 SQIVND (reference sequence). V lost 5 bases and J 3 bases, leaving 11 bases between the germline ends. The CDR3 is 13 residues long. CDR3 nucleotide sequence: TGTGCCAGTAGTCGCACACAGGGCTACGAGCAGTACTTC. Its translation: CASSRTQGYEQYF.

In its sample, this clone was seen many times. The genes are TRBV11-3 and TRBJ1-6; 8 nucleotides align to TRBD1. The CDR3 contains 15 residues. V was clipped by 5 bases and J by 14 bases; unmatched bases: 14. The germline gives CDR1 SGHNT, CDR2 YENEEA. CDR3 in amino acids: CASSPTGGGNSALHF. CDR3 DNA: TGTGCCAGCAGCCCCACAGGGGGTGGAAATTCGGCCCTCCACTTT.

The chain links TRBV9 to TRBJ2-5; TRBD2 agrees at 9 bases. J was trimmed by 5 bases and V by 0 bases; bases with no gene match: 11. Germline values: CDR1 SGDLS, CDR2 YYNGEE. This CDR3 spans 17 amino acids. CDR3 protein: CASSVAAGGPYRETQYF. In DNA form, the CDR3 reads TGTGCCAGCAGCGTAGCTGCGGGGGGGCCGTATCGGGAGACCCAGTACTTC.

The V gene is TRBV5-1, the J gene TRBJ2-7; 13 nucleotides agree with TRBD2. V was clipped by 4 bases and J by 3 bases; unmatched bases: 4. Germline assignment: CDR1 SGHRS and CDR2 YFSETQ. CDR3 length: 15 residues. The CDR3 DNA reads TGCGCCAGCAGCCGAGGACTAGCGGGGGTCTACGAGCAGTACTTC. Translated, it gives CASSRGLAGVYEQYF. Filled out from reference TRBV5-1 and TRBJ2-7, the complete variable domain reads KAGVTQTPRYLIKTRGQQVTLSCSPISGHRSVSWYQQTPGQGLQFLFEYFSETQRNKGNFPGRFSGRQFSNSRSEMNVSTLELGDSALYLCASSRGLAGVYEQYFGPGTRLTVT.

In this sample, this clone turned up many times. The V gene is TRBV4-1, the J gene TRBJ1-5; perhaps TRBD1 as D (6 bases). Germline loops: CDR1 MGHRA, CDR2 YSYEKL. The CDR3 extends over 16 amino acids. V was clipped by 1 base and J by 5 bases, with 15 bases between them. The CDR3, as DNA: TGCGCCAGCAGCCAAGCGAGGAACAGGGCAGATCAGCCCCAGCATTTT. It is translated as CASSQARNRADQPQHF.

The chain uses TRBV6-8 and TRBJ2-7, with TRBD2 matching over 13 bases. The trim removed 8 bases at V and 6 bases at J, leaving 4 bases unmatched. CDR3 size: 13 residues. The germline V gene encodes CDR1 MNHGY and CDR2 SAAAGT. CDR3 bases: TGTGCCAGCCTACTAGCGGGGGGGACCGAGCAGTACTTC. This translates into CASLLAGGTEQYF.

The chain recombines TRBV28 with TRBJ2-7; tentatively, D is TRBD1 (6 bases). Trimming took 9 bases from V and 0 from J, leaving 18 bases between them. In germline, CDR1 is MDHEN, CDR2 SYDVKM. The CDR3 consists of 15 residues. CDR3 sequence: CASNGNRVNSYEQYF. CDR3 coding DNA: TGTGCCAGTAACGGAAACAGGGTAAACTCCTACGAGCAGTACTTC.

The chain carries TRBV6-8 and TRBJ1-5, with D perhaps TRBD1 (6 bases). V was clipped by 6 bases and J by 0 bases, with 18 bases between them. Germline V gene data show CDR1 as MNHGY and CDR2 as SAAAGT. This CDR3 has 17 residues. In DNA, the CDR3 is TGTGCCAGCAGCCTAGGGAAACAGGGATATAGCAATCAGCCCCAGCATTTT. The encoded protein is CASSLGKQGYSNQPQHF.

This clone was seen only once. The CDR3 is CSAGRQGEKLFF. Written as DNA, the CDR3 is TGCAGCGCTGGACGACAGGGGGAAAAACTGTTTTTT. The gene calls are TRBV29-1 and TRBJ1-4, with 8 bases aligning to TRBD1. Germline trimming cut 7 bases from V and 8 bases from J; bases unmatched to any gene: 6. The CDR3 has 12 residues. Per germline, CDR1 SQVTM and CDR2 ANQGSEA.

This clone was counted between two and nine times. The chain joins TRBV29-1 to TRBJ1-2, with D possibly being TRBD1 (5 bases). V lost 7 bases, J lost 7 bases, and 19 bases lay in between. This CDR3 spans 13 amino acids. Germline CDR1 SQVTM, CDR2 ANQGSEA. DNA for the CDR3: TGCAGCGCGCTGGGGCTATCTGGGGGTGGCTACACCTTC. Translation gives CSALGLSGGGYTF.

In its sample, this clone was seen a few times. The rearrangement links TRBV6-8 to TRBJ1-6; 9 positions agree with TRBD1. Trimming at V came to 8 bases and at J to 12 bases, leaving 14 bases not matched to a gene. The V gene's germline CDR1 is MNHGY and CDR2 SAAAGT. CDR3 length: 15 amino acids. CDR3 region: CASGLFRDREGPLHF. The CDR3 DNA reads TGTGCCAGCGGATTATTCCGGGACAGGGAAGGACCCCTCCACTTT.

This clone appeared many times. J is TRBJ2-7 and V is TRBV11-3; 7 bases agree with TRBD1. Germline V gene sequence: CDR1 SGHNT, CDR2 YENEEA. The CDR3 has 15 residues. Trimming at V came to 1 base and at J to 6 bases, leaving 9 bases not matched to a gene. The DNA for the CDR3 is TGTGCCAGCAGCTTAGTGGGGACAGCCCGGGGCGAGCAGTACTTC. It specifies CASSLVGTARGEQYF.